This is a list of T cell receptor beta chains from one sample in a study of shared clonotypes between healthy human individuals. Sequencing was performed with immunoSEQ multiplex PCR; in TCRdb, only in-frame clones are kept and a portion is missing. The sample consists of roughly 1 million clones, about 75% of them appearing once. The sequencing input was memory CD4+ T cells sorted from blood. The receptors were sampled from a man aged 18 to 30 in good health. The CDR3 runs from the conserved cysteine through the conserved F or W. Fields, in order: D gene, J gene, V gene, clone size, CDR3 DNA, CDR3 protein. The D gene is left open where the match is weak. Size is omitted from some rows. Given values are once, few, many or a class for expanded clones.

>.|TRBJ2-1|TRBV7-2|.
TGTGCCAGCAGCTTACAGGGTACACAATACAATGAGCAGTTCTTC
CASSLQGTQYNEQFF
>.|TRBJ1-5|TRBV2|.
TGTGCCAGCAGTGAGGGGGGTTCTAGGGGACAGCCCCAGCATTTT
CASSEGGSRGQPQHF
>TRBD1|TRBJ1-3|TRBV10-3|.
TGTGCCATCAGTGGCGAACAGGGGGGCTCTGGAAACACCATATATTTT
CAISGEQGGSGNTIYF
>.|TRBJ2-7|TRBV5-5|.
TGTGCCAGCAGCATGTATGCAGAACCGTACGAGCAGTACTTC
CASSMYAEPYEQYF
>.|TRBJ1-6|TRBV6-1|.
TGTGCCAGCACCAGGGTTAACGAATCACCCCTCCACTTT
CASTRVNESPLHF
>TRBD2|TRBJ2-1|TRBV2|.
TGTGCCAGCAGGGGACTAGGGACCTACAATGAGCAGTTCTTC
CASRGLGTYNEQFF
>TRBD1|TRBJ1-2|TRBV5-1|.
TGCGCCAGCTGGGACAGCGGGATTAACTATGGCTACACCTTC
CASWDSGINYGYTF
>.|TRBJ1-5|TRBV6-5|.
TGTGCCAGCAGCCACCTGGGGGGACCGCCCCAGCATTTT
CASSHLGGPPQHF
>TRBD2|TRBJ2-3|TRBV5-4|.
TGTGCCAGCAGCCCCCCCGGGGCTAGCGGGTTGCATACGCAGTATTTT
CASSPPGASGLHTQYF
>.|TRBJ1-1|TRBV5-1|once
TGCGCCAGCAGCCCCGAGGGGGGGCTGGACACTGAAGCTTTCTTT
CASSPEGGLDTEAFF
>.|TRBJ2-3|TRBV11-2|.
TGTGCCAGCAGCGCAGGAGGACTGGCTAGGACTAGCACAGATACGCAGTATTTT
CASSAGGLARTSTDTQYF
>TRBD1|TRBJ2-7|TRBV9|.
TGTGCCAGCAGCGCCGGGACAGGGGGCGTTCGCGAGCAGTACTTC
CASSAGTGGVREQYF
>TRBD1|TRBJ2-7|TRBV2|.
TGTGCCAGCAGAACCGGGACAGGGTCCTACGAGCAGTACTTC
CASRTGTGSYEQYF
>TRBD2|TRBJ2-4|TRBV10-3|.
TGTGCCATCAGTGAGTCCGGGACTACCAAAAACATTCAGTACTTC
CAISESGTTKNIQYF
>TRBD2|TRBJ2-2|TRBV10-3|once
TGTGCCTCACGGACTAGCGGGAGCATCGGCACCGGGGAGCTGTTTTTT
CASRTSGSIGTGELFF
>.|TRBJ1-1|TRBV18|.
TGTGCCAGCTCACCACCGAGTTTGCTTCTCAACACTGAAGCTTTCTTT
CASSPPSLLLNTEAFF
>TRBD2|TRBJ2-7|TRBV5-1|.
TGCGCCAGCAGCCCTGGGACTAGCGGGAGCCTAAGACCCCCCTACGAGCAGTACTTC
CASSPGTSGSLRPPYEQYF
>.|TRBJ2-5|TRBV7-9|.
TGTGCCAGCAGCTTAGTGGTCACAGGCAACCAAGAGACCCAGTACTTC
CASSLVVTGNQETQYF
>.|TRBJ1-2|TRBV18|.
TGTGCCAGCTCACCGAGCGCGGGGCGGGATGGCTACACCTTC
CASSPSAGRDGYTF
>TRBD2|TRBJ2-1|TRBV30|.
TGTGCCTGGAGATTGGCGGGAGGGCCTCATGAGCAGTTCTTC
CAWRLAGGPHEQFF
>.|TRBJ2-5|TRBV6-5|few
TGTGCCAGCAGTTACAGGGGACGGGAGACCCAGTACTTC
CASSYRGRETQYF
>.|TRBJ1-6|TRBV7-2|few
TGTGCCAGCAACTCCCCCCTTACGGCCCTCCACTTT
CASNSPLTALHF
>TRBD1|TRBJ2-7|TRBV10-3|.
TGTGCCATCAGTGACCCCGGGACAGGGGCCTACGAGCAGTACTTC
CAISDPGTGAYEQYF
>TRBD2|TRBJ2-7|TRBV6-4|.
TGTGCCAGCAATGGGGGACTAGCTGGCGAGCAGTACTTC
CASNGGLAGEQYF
>TRBD1|TRBJ1-3|TRBV5-1|few
TGCGCCAGCAGCTTGGACCGGGACAGGGGAAACACCATATATTTT
CASSLDRDRGNTIYF
>.|TRBJ2-3|TRBV6-1|.
TGTGCCAGCAGTGAAGACGCGGCGCAGTATTTT
CASSEDAAQYF
>.|TRBJ2-2|TRBV29-1|.
TGCAGCGGAGCGAACACCGGGGAGCTGTTTTTT
CSGANTGELFF
>.|TRBJ1-6|TRBV10-3|.
TGTGCCATCAGTGGACCCTCAGAGAATTCACCCCTCCACTTT
CAISGPSENSPLHF
>.|TRBJ1-6|TRBV5-8|few
TGTGCCAGCAGCCGAGAATCACCCCTCCACTTT
CASSRESPLHF
>TRBD2|TRBJ2-5|TRBV5-5|.
TGTGCCAGCAGCCCGAGGGAGGGGCAAGAGACCCAGTACTTC
CASSPREGQETQYF
>TRBD1|TRBJ2-7|TRBV5-1|.
TGCGCCAGCAGCCACGGGACAGGGTTATACGAGCAGTACTTC
CASSHGTGLYEQYF
>.|TRBJ2-7|TRBV19|many
TGTGCCAGTAGTATAGCTAGCAGCGGTCTCTACGAGCAGTACTTC
CASSIASSGLYEQYF
>TRBD1|TRBJ2-7|TRBV6-6|.
TGTGCCAGCAGGACCGGACAGGGGACCTACGAGCAGTACTTC
CASRTGQGTYEQYF
>TRBD2|TRBJ2-7|TRBV12-5|once
TGTGCTAGTGGTTTGGTACCAGCGGGAGGTACCAGCTCCTACGAGCAGTACTTC
CASGLVPAGGTSSYEQYF
>.|TRBJ1-1|TRBV30|once
TGTGCCTGGAGTGACCGGGAGACGAGAGCTTTCTTT
CAWSDRETRAFF
>TRBD1|TRBJ1-6|TRBV11-2|.
TGTGCCAGCAGCCCAGGGGGCCCTGGGGCCCTCCACTTT
CASSPGGPGALHF
>.|TRBJ2-1|TRBV21-1|once
TGTGCCAGCAGCAAAGAATGTGAGAGATTCATTGCCGATGAGCAGTTCTTC
CASSKECERFIADEQFF
>.|TRBJ1-6|TRBV6-1|few
TGTGCCAGCAGTGAATTCAGGGCTAATTCACCCCTCCACTTT
CASSEFRANSPLHF
>.|TRBJ1-6|TRBV4-1|.
TGCGCCAGCAGCCCCCGTACGAGGGGGGAAGGTTCACCCCTCCACTTT
CASSPRTRGEGSPLHF
>TRBD2|TRBJ2-7|TRBV7-2|.
TGTGCCAGCAGCCCTATATCCCCGGGACTAGTAAACGAGCAGTACTTC
CASSPISPGLVNEQYF
>.|TRBJ1-2|TRBV6-1|.
TGTGCCAGCAGAGGCAGCTTCTATGGCTACACCTTC
CASRGSFYGYTF
>.|TRBJ2-1|TRBV5-1|.
TGCGCCAGCAGCCTCAAGTACAATGAGCAGTTCTTC
CASSLKYNEQFF
>.|TRBJ2-1|TRBV11-2|.
TGTGCCAGCAGCGCACCCAGGGGGGCCCTCTACAATGAGCAGTTCTTC
CASSAPRGALYNEQFF
>.|TRBJ2-7|TRBV10-2|few
TGCGCCAGCAGTGAGCGGGGCGGGGTTACCTACGAGCAGTACTTC
CASSERGGVTYEQYF
>.|TRBJ2-1|TRBV4-3|once
TGCGCCAGCAGCCAAACCCGCACTAGGGGGGTCGGCAATGAGCAGTTCTTC
CASSQTRTRGVGNEQFF
>TRBD1|TRBJ1-6|TRBV27|.
TGTGCCAGTCAGGGGGAAAACTATAATTCACCCCTCCACTTT
CASQGENYNSPLHF
>TRBD2|TRBJ2-7|TRBV10-3|.
TGTGCCATCAGGGAGGGGACTAGCGGGAACCACGAGCAGTACTTC
CAIREGTSGNHEQYF
>TRBD2|TRBJ2-4|TRBV7-9|few
TGTGCCAGCAGCTCTATTACTCCGGGACTAGCGGGGGCCTACTTC
CASSSITPGLAGAYF
>TRBD2|TRBJ2-1|TRBV5-1|.
TGCGCCAGCAGCTTAGGACTAGCGGGAGTACATGAGCAGTTCTTC
CASSLGLAGVHEQFF
>.|TRBJ1-1|TRBV10-3|.
TGTGCCATCAGCCGACAGGTTAACACTGAAGCTTTCTTT
CAISRQVNTEAFF
>.|TRBJ1-6|TRBV13|.
TGTGCCAGCAGCTTTTCCGGGTCTAATTCACCCCTCCACTTT
CASSFSGSNSPLHF
>.|TRBJ2-2|TRBV5-1|.
TGCGCCAGCAGCTTGGAGGGCGGGACGAACACCGGGGAGCTGTTTTTT
CASSLEGGTNTGELFF
>.|TRBJ2-7|TRBV5-4|once
TGTGCCAGCAGCCGCCCCGGATACGAGCAGTACTTC
CASSRPGYEQYF
>.|TRBJ2-1|TRBV7-2|few
TGTGCCAGCAGCTTAGGGGGTGGCTCCTACAATGAGCAGTTCTTC
CASSLGGGSYNEQFF
>.|TRBJ1-5|TRBV11-2|few
TGTGCCAGCAGCTTAGGGGGCAGGGGCCATCAGCCCCAGCATTTT
CASSLGGRGHQPQHF